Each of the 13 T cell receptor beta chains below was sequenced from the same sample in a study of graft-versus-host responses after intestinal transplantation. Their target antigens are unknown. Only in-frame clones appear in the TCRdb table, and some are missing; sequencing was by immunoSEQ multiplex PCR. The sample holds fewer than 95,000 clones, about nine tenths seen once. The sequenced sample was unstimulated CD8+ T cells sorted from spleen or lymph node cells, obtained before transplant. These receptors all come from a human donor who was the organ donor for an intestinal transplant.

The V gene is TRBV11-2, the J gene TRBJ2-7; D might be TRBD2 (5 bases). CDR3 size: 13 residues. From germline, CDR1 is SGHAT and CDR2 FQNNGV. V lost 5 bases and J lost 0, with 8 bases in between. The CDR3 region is CASSPTTSYEQYF. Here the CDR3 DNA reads TGTGCCAGCAGCCCGACTACCTCCTACGAGCAGTACTTC. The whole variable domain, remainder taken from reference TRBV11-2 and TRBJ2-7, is EAGVAQSPRYKIIEKRQSVAFWCNPISGHATLYWYQQILGQGPKLLIQFQNNGVVDDSQLPKDRFSAERLKGVDSTLKIQPAKLEDSAVYLCASSPTTSYEQYFGPGTRLTVT.

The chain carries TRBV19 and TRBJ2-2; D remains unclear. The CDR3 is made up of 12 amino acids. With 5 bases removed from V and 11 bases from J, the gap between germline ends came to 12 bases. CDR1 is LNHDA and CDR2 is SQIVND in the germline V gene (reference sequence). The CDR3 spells CASSQDWVELFF. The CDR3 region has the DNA TGTGCCAGTAGTCAAGACTGGGTAGAGCTGTTTTTT.

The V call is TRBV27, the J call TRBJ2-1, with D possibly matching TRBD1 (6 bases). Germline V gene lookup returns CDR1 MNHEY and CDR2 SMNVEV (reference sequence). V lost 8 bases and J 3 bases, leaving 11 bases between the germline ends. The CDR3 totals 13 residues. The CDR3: CASCGQNYNEQFF. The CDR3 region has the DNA TGTGCCAGCTGCGGACAGAACTACAATGAGCAGTTCTTC.

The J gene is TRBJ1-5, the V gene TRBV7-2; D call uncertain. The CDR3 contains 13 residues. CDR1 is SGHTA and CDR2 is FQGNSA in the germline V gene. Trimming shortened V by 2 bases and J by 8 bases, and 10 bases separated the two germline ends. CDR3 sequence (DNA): TGTGCCAGCAGCTTAAGCCGATTCAAGCCCCAGCATTTT. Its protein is CASSLSRFKPQHF.

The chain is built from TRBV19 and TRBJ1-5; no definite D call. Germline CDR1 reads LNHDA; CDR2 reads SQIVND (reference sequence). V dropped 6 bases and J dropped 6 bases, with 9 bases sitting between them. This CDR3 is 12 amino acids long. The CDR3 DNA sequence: TGTGCCAGTAGACAAGGCGGTCAGCCCCAGCATTTT. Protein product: CASRQGGQPQHF. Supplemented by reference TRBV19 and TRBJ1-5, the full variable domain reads DGGITQSPKYLFRKEGQNVTLSCEQNLNHDAMYWYRQDPGQGLRLIYYSQIVNDFQKGDIAEGYSVSREKKESFPLTVTSAQKNPTAFYLCASRQGGQPQHFGDGTRLSIL.

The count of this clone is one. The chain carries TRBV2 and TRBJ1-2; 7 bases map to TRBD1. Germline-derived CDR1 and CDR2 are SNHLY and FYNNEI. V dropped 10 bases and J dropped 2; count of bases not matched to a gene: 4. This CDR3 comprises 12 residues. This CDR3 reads CATRDSNYGYTF. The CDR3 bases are TGTGCCACCCGGGACAGCAACTATGGCTACACCTTC.

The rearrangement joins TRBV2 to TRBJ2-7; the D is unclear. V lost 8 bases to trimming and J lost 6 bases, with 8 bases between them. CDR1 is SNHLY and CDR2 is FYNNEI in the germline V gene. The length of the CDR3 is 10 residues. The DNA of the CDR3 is TGTGCCAGCTTCTCGGGCGAGCAGTACTTC. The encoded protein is CASFSGEQYF. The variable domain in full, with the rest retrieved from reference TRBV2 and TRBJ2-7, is EPEVTQTPSHQVTQMGQEVILRCVPISNHLYFYWYRQILGQKVEFLVSFYNNEISEKSEIFDDQFSVERPDGSNFTLKIRSTKLEDSAMYFCASFSGEQYFGPGTRLTVT.

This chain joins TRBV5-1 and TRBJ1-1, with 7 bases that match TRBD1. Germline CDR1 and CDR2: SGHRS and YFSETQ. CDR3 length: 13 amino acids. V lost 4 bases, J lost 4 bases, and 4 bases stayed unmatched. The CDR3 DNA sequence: TGCGCCAGCAGCATCACAGGGGTCACTGAAGCTTTCTTT. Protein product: CASSITGVTEAFF.

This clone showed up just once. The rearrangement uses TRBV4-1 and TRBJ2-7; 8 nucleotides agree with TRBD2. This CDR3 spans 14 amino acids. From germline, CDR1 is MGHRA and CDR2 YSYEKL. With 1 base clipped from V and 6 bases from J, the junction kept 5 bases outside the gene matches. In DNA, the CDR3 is TGCGCCAGCAGCCAAGCGGGGGGGACTCTCGAGCAGTACTTC. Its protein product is CASSQAGGTLEQYF.

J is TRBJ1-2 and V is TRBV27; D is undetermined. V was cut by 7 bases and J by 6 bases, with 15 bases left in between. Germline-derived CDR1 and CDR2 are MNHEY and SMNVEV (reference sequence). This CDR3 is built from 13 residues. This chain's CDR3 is CASKGNSGDGYTF. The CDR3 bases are TGTGCCAGCAAGGGCAATTCCGGGGATGGCTACACCTTC.

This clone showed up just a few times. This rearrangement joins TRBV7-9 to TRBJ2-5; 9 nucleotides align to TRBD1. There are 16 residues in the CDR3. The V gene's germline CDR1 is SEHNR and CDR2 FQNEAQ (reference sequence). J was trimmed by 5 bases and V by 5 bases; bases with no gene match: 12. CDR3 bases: TGTGCCAGCAGCATTCCGGGACAGGGTTTCGTCGAGACCCAGTACTTC. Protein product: CASSIPGQGFVETQYF.

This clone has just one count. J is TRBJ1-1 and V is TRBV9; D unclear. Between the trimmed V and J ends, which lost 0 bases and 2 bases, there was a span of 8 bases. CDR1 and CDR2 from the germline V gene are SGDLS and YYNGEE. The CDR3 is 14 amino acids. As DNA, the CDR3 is TGTGCCAGCAGCGTAGGGGAGGTCAACACTGAAGCTTTCTTT. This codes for CASSVGEVNTEAFF.

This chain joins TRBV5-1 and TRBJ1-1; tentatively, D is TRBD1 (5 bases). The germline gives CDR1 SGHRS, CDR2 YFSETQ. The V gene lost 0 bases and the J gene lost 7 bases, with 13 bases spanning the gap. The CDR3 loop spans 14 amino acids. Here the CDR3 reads CASSLGPGGNEAFF. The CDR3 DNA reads TGCGCCAGCAGCTTGGGGCCCGGGGGGAATGAAGCTTTCTTT.